Sequencing of this TCR beta chain was carried out in a study of shared clonotypes between healthy human individuals. Trimming cost V 6 bases and J 5 bases, with 14 bases left between them. From germline, CDR1 is SNHLY and CDR2 FYNNEI. This CDR3 is built from 15 residues. TCRdb keeps only in-frame clones here, not all; method: immunoSEQ multiplex PCR. The sample lists about 1 million clones; 60% to 80% were seen once. Points on this clone: Its specificity is unknown.

Findings of the study overall: Non-shared clonotypes had lower generation probabilities than those shared by all four donors. Compared with memory subsets, naive subsets generally had larger estimated richness. Donor clonotype sharing was expected to depend on sequencing depth. Sorted-subset sequencing was shown by rarefaction to be incomplete despite large depth.

Material for sequencing was memory CD4+ T cells sorted from blood. Sample subset: CD45RA-negative fraction. V usage is TRBV2 and J usage is TRBJ1-6; perhaps TRBD1 as D (5 bases). This sequence originates from a man aged 18 to 35 in good health. The CDR3 protein is CASSVRDLNNSPLHF. The CDR3 DNA follows: TGTGCCAGCAGCGTTCGGGACCTGAATAATTCACCCCTCCACTTT. Full variable domain (missing parts from reference TRBV2 and TRBJ1-6): EPEVTQTPSHQVTQMGQEVILRCVPISNHLYFYWYRQILGQKVEFLVSFYNNEISEKSEIFDDQFSVERPDGSNFTLKIRSTKLEDSAMYFCASSVRDLNNSPLHFGNGTRLTVT.